Each of the 5 T cell receptor beta chains below was sequenced from the same sample in a study of blood T cells in healthy people across ages. A second about 7 to 11 cycle PCR used barcoded and J-beta primers. TCRdb processed the 5' RACE reads anew with MiXCR; each CDR3 protein has one entry. The sample consists of approximately 1.5 million distinct CDR3 sequences, about 31% of them appearing once. The sequencing input was blood. The origin of the receptors is a woman in her 30s in good health.

The sample holds many counts of this clonotype. V gene TRBV6-5 combines with J gene TRBJ2-3, with a weak D call TRBD2 (6 bases). The germline CDR1 and CDR2 sequences are MNHEY and SVGAGI. V lost 6 bases to trimming and J lost 0 bases, with 16 bases between them. The CDR3 length is 16 residues. This CDR3 is CASSHPPGRSTDTQYF. CDR3 nucleotide sequence: TGTGCCAGCAGCCATCCCCCGGGGAGGAGCACAGATACGCAGTATTTT.

The rearrangement joins TRBV6-5 to TRBJ2-3, with TRBD2 as a possible D gene (5 bases). Between the trimmed V and J ends, which lost 6 bases and 4 bases, there was a span of 17 bases. The CDR3 is 15 residues long. Germline V gives CDR1 MNHEY, CDR2 SVGAGI. This chain's CDR3 is CASSPAPGSPDTQYF. For the CDR3, the DNA is TGTGCCAGCAGCCCCGCCCCGGGATCCCCAGATACGCAGTATTTT.

J is TRBJ2-3 and V is TRBV20-1, with 7 bases matching TRBD1. This CDR3 region has 14 residues. The junction had 6 bases not matched to a gene; V was cut back by 1 base and J by 5 bases. CDR1 and CDR2 (germline): DFQATT, SNEGSKA (reference sequence). The CDR3 loop is CSARADPGGDTQYF. The CDR3 DNA reads as TGCAGTGCTAGAGCGGACCCAGGGGGAGATACGCAGTATTTT.

The chain links TRBV6-1 to TRBJ2-2; 10 nucleotides agree with TRBD1. Looked up from germline, CDR1 is MNHNS and CDR2 is SASEGT. CDR3 length: 14 amino acids. With 6 bases clipped from V and 6 bases from J, the junction kept 4 bases outside the gene matches. This CDR3 reads CASRVDRGAGELFF. Here the CDR3 DNA reads TGTGCCAGCAGAGTGGACAGGGGGGCCGGGGAGCTGTTTTTT.

This clonotype turned up a few times. The V and J genes are TRBV20-1 and TRBJ2-1; maybe TRBD1 (6 bases). Germline-derived CDR1 and CDR2 are DFQATT and SNEGSKA (reference sequence). The V and J ends lost 1 base and 4 bases respectively, with 14 bases between them. This CDR3 comprises 15 residues. The CDR3 loop is CSARAMTGIYNEQFF. The CDR3 DNA reads as TGCAGTGCTAGAGCAATGACAGGAATATACAATGAGCAGTTCTTC.